Described below is a single T cell receptor beta chain sequence and its context. Its antigen is unidentified. As for treatment: 15 to 20 received Ad26.COV2.S at low or high dose, single or two shots; 5 received placebo; per-sample allocation not given. Repertoires come from day 63 after the first vaccine or placebo injection. The data stem from a study of Ad26.COV2.S vaccination and SARS-CoV-2 variants. Study-wide results and caveats: Placebo recipients had lower spike-specific TCR breadth than vaccine recipients.

The germline V gene encodes CDR1 MNHEY and CDR2 SVGAGI. Deletions cut 10 bases from V and 6 bases from J, with 18 bases between. This CDR3 spans 13 amino acids. The method was immunoSEQ multiplex PCR; TCRdb's version includes in-frame clones alone and lacks a portion of them. Seen here are 500,000 or so clones, roughly 89% observed once, and the top ten hold 9.5% to 15%. The sample in question was peripheral blood, obtained in a trial of Ad26.COV2.S vaccine versus placebo. This chain joins TRBV6-5 and TRBJ1-2; tentatively, D is TRBD1 (5 bases). This sequence originates from a person between 18 and 60 years old who received the Ad26.COV2.S COVID-19 vaccine or a placebo. The CDR3 DNA reads as TGTGCCAACTCGGACATCCCAGACGATGGCTACACCTTC. Translated: CANSDIPDDGYTF.